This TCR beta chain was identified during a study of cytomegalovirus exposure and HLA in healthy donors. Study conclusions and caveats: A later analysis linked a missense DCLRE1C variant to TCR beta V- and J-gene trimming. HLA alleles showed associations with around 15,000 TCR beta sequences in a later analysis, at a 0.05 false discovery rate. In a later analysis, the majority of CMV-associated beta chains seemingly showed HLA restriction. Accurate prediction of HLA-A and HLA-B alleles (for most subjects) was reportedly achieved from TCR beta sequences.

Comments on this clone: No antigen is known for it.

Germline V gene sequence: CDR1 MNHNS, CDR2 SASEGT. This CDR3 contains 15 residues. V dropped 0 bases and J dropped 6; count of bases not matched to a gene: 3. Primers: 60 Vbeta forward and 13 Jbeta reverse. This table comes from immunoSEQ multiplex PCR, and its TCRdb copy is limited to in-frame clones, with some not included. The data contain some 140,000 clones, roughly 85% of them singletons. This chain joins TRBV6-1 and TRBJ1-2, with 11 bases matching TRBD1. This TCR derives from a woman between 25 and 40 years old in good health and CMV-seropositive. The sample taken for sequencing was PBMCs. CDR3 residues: CASSEAGTGGNGYTF. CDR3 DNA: TGTGCCAGCAGTGAAGCAGGGACAGGGGGTAATGGCTACACCTTC.